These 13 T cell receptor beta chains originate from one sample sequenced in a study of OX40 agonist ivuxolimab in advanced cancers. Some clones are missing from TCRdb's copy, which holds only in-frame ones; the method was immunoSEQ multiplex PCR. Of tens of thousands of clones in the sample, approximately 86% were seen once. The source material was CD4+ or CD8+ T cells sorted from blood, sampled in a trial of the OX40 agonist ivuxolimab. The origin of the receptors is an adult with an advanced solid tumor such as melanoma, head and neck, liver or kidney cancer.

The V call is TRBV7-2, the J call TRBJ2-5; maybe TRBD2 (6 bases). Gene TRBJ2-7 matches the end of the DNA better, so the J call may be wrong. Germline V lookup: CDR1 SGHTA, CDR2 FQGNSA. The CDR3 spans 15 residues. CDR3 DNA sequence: TGTGCCAGCAGCCCCCAATGGGGACTCCCCTACGAGCAGTACTTC. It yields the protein CASSPQWGLPYEQYF.

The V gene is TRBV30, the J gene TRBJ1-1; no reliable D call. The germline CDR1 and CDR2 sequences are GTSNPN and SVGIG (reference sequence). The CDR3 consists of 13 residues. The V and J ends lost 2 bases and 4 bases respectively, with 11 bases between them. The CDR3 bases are TGTGCCTGGAGTCCCCAGTTGGGCACTGAAGCTTTCTTT. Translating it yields CAWSPQLGTEAFF.

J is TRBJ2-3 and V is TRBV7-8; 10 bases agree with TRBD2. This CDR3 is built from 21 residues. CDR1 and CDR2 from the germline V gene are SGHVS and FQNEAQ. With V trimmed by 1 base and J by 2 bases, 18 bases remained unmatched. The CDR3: CASSLDVLAGVADLSTDTQYF. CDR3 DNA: TGTGCCAGCAGCTTAGATGTCCTAGCGGGAGTGGCAGACCTGTCCACAGATACGCAGTATTTT. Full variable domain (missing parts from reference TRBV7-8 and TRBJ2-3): GAGVSQSPRYKVAKRGQDVALRCDPISGHVSLFWYQQALGQGPEFLTYFQNEAQLDKSGLPSDRFFAERPEGSVSTLKIQRTQQEDSAVYLCASSLDVLAGVADLSTDTQYFGPGTRLTVL.

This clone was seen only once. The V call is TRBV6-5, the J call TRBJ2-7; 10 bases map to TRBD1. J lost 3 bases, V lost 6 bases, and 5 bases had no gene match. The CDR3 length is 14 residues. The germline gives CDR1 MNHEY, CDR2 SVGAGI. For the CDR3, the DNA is TGTGCCAGCAGACCGGGACAGGGGAGCTACGAGCAGTACTTC. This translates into CASRPGQGSYEQYF.

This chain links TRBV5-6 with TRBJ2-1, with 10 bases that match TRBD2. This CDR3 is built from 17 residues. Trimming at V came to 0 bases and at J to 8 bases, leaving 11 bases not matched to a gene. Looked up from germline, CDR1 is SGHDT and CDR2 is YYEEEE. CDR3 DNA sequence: TGTGCCAGCAGCTTGGGGCCTAGCGGGAGCTCCAGCGATGAGCAGTTCTTC. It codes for CASSLGPSGSSSDEQFF.

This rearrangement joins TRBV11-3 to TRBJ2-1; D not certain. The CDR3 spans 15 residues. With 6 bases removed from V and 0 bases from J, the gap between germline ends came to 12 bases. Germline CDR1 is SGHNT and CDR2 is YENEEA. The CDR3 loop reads CASSSGPSSYNEQFF. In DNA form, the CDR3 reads TGTGCCAGCAGTTCCGGGCCGAGCTCCTACAATGAGCAGTTCTTC.

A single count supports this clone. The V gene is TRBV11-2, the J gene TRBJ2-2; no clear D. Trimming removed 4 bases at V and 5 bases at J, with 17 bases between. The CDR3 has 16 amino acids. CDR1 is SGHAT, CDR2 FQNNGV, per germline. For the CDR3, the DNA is TGTGCCAGCAGCTCAATCGGAATGGGTCTGACCGGGGAGCTGTTTTTT. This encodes CASSSIGMGLTGELFF.

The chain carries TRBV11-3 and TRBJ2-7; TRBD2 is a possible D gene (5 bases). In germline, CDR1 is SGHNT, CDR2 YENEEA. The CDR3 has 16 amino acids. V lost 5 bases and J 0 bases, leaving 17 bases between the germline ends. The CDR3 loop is CASSATLTGSSYEQYF. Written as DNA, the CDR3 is TGTGCCAGCAGCGCTACATTGACGGGAAGCTCCTACGAGCAGTACTTC.

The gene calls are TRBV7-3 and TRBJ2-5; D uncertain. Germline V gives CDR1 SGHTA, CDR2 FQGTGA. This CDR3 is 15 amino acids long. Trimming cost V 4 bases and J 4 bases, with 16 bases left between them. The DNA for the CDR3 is TGTGCCAGCAGCTCTGACCCTACCCGTGGAGAGACCCAGTACTTC. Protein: CASSSDPTRGETQYF.

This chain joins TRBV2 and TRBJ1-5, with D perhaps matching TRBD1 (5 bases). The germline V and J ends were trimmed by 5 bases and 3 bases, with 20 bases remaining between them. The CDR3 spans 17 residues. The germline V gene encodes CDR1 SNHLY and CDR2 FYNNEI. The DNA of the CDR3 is TGTGCCAGCAGTCTTGTTTGGGGGGGAGAGATCAATCAGCCCCAGCATTTT. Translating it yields CASSLVWGGEINQPQHF.

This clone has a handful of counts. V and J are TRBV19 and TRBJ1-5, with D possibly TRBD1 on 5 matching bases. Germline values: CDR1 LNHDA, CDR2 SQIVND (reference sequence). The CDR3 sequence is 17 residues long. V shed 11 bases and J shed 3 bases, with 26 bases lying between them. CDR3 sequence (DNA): TGTGCCTCCAGAGGGGACCGCCGGGGAGGTAACAATCAGCCCCAGCATTTT. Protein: CASRGDRRGGNNQPQHF.

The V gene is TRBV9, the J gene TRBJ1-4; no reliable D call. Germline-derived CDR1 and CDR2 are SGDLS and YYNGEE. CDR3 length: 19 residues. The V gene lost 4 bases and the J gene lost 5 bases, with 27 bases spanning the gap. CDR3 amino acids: CASSPGLAGRMGRNEKLFF. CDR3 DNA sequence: TGTGCCAGCAGCCCCGGTTTGGCAGGCAGGATGGGCCGAAATGAAAAACTGTTTTTT.

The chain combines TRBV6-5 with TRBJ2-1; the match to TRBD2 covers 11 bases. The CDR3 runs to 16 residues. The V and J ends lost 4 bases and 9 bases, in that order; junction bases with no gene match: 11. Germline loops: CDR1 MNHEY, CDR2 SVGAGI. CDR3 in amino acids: CASSLISGRAEIEQFF. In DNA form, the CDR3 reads TGTGCCAGCAGTTTAATTAGCGGGAGGGCCGAAATTGAGCAGTTCTTC.